This entry concerns a single T cell receptor (beta chain). These data originate in a study of blood T cell repertoires in COVID-19. Study as a whole: Samples taken during acute and convalescent COVID-19 were collected in the United States, Italy and Spain. T cells, B-cell-depleted T cells, or PBMCs supplied cDNA or gDNA.

Produced via immunoSEQ multiplex PCR; TCRdb's table is partial and in-frame only. This sample has approximately 200,000 clones, with around 81% found just once. The CDR3 length is 15 residues. Trimming took 4 bases from V and 5 from J; bases not matched to a gene: 6. CDR1 is SGHRS and CDR2 is YFSETQ in the germline V gene. Sequencing used peripheral blood. The TCR sequence derives from a woman in her fifties or sixties with acute or convalescent COVID-19. The genes are TRBV5-1 and TRBJ1-6; 7 nucleotides line up with TRBD1. CDR3 amino acids: CASSQQGTDNSPLHF. The CDR3 DNA is TGCGCCAGCAGCCAACAGGGGACGGATAATTCACCCCTCCACTTT.